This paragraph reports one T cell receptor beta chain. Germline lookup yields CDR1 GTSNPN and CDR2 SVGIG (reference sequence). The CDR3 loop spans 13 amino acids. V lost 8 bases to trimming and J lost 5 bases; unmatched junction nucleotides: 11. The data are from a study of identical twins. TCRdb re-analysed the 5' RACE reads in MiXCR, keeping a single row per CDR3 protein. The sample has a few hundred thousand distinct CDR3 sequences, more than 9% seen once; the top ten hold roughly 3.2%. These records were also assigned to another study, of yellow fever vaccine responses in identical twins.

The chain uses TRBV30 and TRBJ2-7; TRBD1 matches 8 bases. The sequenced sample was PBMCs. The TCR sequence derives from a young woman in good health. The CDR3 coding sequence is TGTGCCAGAGGGACAGGAAAAGAGAACGAGCAGTACTTC. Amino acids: CARGTGKENEQYF.